Listed below are T cell receptor beta chains from one sample, sequenced in a study of T-cell memory formation after mild COVID-19. Using its own MiXCR run on the 5' RACE reads, TCRdb lists one record per CDR3 protein. This table holds about 100,000 distinct CDR3 sequences, roughly a sixth found once. Sequencing was performed on PBMCs or a T cell subset sorted from them (not recorded which). The receptors derive from a man aged 18 to 29 who had mild COVID-19 (a few samples of this study predate the infection). Cell type and time point are not known. The CDR3 runs from the conserved cysteine through the conserved F or W. D genes are given only for firm matches. Where a row states a size, it is once, few, many or the class of an expanded clone; other rows omit it.

V,size,D,CDR3
TRBV29-1,.,TRBD2,CSAGLAGDEQFF
TRBV12-3/TRBV12-4,few,TRBD2,CASTQGRGGYFF
TRBV7-9,.,.,CASLFGPGETQYF
TRBV7-9,.,.,CASSFQGHQPQHF
TRBV5-1,.,.,CASSLDRVNYGYTF
TRBV5-6,medium-sized,.,CASSPLRETQYF
TRBV11-2,once,TRBD1,CAGGTGGSYEQYF
TRBV4-1,.,TRBD2,CASSQSGNTALGDTQYF
TRBV29-1,.,TRBD1,CSVSRTGGVGGYTF
TRBV4-2,.,.,CASSQDRRTLDAGDYTF
TRBV9,.,.,CASSVLGAQTDTQYF
TRBV7-8,few,TRBD2,CASSPNLAGVNNEQFF
TRBV20-1,.,.,CSATAGLLYGYTF
TRBV7-2,.,TRBD2,CASSLALGGQETQYF
TRBV12-3/TRBV12-4,.,TRBD2,CASALHRGGTGELFF
TRBV2,.,TRBD1,CASSEVDGTGGSPLHF
TRBV19,few,.,CASSVSTGANVLTF
TRBV5-1,few,.,CASSINANTEAFF
TRBV5-1,many,.,CASSLKGDSPLHF
TRBV7-9,.,TRBD1,CASSSRQGEQYF
TRBV4-1,few,.,CASSQAAWQGYSGNEQFF
TRBV7-2,.,.,CASSFAKSGNTIYF
TRBV5-1,few,.,CASSKGDGNTEAFF
TRBV5-1,.,.,CASSAPPLPADTGELFF
TRBV30,.,TRBD1,CACNSKTGGYEQYF
TRBV7-2,many,TRBD2,CASSLAPVGAGGPYTDTQYF
TRBV5-1,.,.,CASSRDWLITNEKLFF
TRBV4-3,.,TRBD1,CASSPTRGQGFDEQFF
TRBV6-1,.,.,CASSERGNQPQHF
TRBV5-1,few,TRBD1,CASSLDGTGDLNSPLHF
TRBV4-2,many,.,CASSQDGRETQYF